This T cell receptor (beta chain) stems from a study of CD8+CD57+ T cells in acquired aplastic anemia. Individuals selected for sequencing had exhibited CD8+CD57+ cell expansion on flow cytometry. Every patient had severe acquired aplastic anemia. Genomic DNA, serving as template, underwent TCR beta VDJ and CDR3 profiling. TCRdb processed the reads anew with MiXCR; each CDR3 protein has one entry. Among under 200,000 distinct CDR3 sequences listed, 40% to 50% were seen once. The germline V gene encodes CDR1 SGHNT and CDR2 YENEEA. The junction had 7 bases not matched to a gene; V was cut back by 4 bases and J by 6 bases. The CDR3 length is 14 residues.

V is TRBV11-3 and J is TRBJ2-3; TRBD2 matches 7 bases. The sequence was collected from a human donor with aplastic anemia. Sequenced sample: sorted CD4+, CD8+, or CD8+CD57+ T cells (not recorded which) from PBMCs. CDR3 residues: CASSSPVGGDTQYF. CDR3 nucleotides: TGTGCCAGCAGCTCTCCGGTGGGGGGGGATACGCAGTATTTT.